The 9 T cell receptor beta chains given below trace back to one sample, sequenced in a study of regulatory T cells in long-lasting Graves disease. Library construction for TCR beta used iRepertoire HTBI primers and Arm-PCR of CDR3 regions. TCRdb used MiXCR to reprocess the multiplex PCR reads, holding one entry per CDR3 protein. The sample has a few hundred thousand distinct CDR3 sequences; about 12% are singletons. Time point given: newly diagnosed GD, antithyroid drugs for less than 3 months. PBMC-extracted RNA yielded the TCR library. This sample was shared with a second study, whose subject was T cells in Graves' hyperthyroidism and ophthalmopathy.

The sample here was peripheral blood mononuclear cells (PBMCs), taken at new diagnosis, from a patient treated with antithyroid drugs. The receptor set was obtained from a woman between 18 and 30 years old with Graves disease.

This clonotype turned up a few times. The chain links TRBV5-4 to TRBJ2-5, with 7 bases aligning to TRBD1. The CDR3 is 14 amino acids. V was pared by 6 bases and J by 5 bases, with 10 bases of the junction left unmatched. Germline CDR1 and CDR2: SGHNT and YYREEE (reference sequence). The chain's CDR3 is CASTTRGGEETQYF. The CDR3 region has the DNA TGTGCCAGCACCACTCGAGGGGGCGAGGAGACCCAGTACTTC.

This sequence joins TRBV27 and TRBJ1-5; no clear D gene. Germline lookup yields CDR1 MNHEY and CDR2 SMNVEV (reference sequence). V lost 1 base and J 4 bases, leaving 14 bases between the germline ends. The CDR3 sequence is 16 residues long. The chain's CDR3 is CASSLFGLALNQPQHF. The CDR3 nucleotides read TGTGCCAGCAGTTTATTTGGTTTAGCCTTAAATCAGCCCCAGCATTTT.

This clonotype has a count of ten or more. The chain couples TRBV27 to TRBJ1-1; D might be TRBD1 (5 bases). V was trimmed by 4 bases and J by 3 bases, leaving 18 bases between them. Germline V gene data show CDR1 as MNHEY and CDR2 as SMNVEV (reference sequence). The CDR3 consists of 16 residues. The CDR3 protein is CASSSLQGFLDTEAFF. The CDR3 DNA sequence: TGTGCCAGCAGTTCCCTGCAGGGTTTCTTAGACACTGAAGCTTTCTTT.

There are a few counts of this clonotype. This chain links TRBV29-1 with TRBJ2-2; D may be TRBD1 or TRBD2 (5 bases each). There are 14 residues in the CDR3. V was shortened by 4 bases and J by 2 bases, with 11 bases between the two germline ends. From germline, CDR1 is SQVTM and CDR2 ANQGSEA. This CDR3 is CSVVRGSNTGELFF. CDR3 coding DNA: TGCAGCGTTGTCCGGGGCAGCAACACCGGGGAGCTGTTTTTT.

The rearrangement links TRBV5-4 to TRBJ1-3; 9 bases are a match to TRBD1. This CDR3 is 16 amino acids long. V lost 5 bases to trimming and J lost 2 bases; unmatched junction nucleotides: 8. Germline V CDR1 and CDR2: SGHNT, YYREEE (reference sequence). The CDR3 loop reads CASSCNRGLAGNTIYF. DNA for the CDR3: TGTGCCAGCAGTTGCAACAGGGGGCTGGCTGGAAACACCATATATTTT.

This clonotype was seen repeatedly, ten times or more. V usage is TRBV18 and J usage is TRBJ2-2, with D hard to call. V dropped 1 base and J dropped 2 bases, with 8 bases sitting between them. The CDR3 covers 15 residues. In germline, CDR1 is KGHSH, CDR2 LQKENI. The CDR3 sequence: CASSPRNSNTGELFF. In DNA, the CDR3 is TGTGCCAGCTCACCACGGAACAGTAACACCGGGGAGCTGTTTTTT. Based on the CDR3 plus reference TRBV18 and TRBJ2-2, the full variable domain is NAGVMQNPRHLVRRRGQEARLRCSPMKGHSHVYWYRQLPEEGLKFMVYLQKENIIDESGMPKERFSAEFPKEGPSILRIQQVVRGDSAAYFCASSPRNSNTGELFFGEGSRLTVL.

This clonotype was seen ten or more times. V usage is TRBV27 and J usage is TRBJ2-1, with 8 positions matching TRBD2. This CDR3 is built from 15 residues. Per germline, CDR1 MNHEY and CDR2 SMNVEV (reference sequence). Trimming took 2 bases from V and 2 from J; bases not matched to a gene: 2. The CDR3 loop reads CASSLGSGTYNEQFF. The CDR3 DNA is TGTGCCAGCAGTTTAGGTAGCGGGACCTACAATGAGCAGTTCTTC.

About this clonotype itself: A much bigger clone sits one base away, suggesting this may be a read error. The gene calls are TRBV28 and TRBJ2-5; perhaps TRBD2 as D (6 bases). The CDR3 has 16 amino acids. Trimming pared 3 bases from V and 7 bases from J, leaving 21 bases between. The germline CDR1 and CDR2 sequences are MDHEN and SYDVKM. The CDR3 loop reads CASSFGAGTSGVTQYF. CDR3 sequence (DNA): TGTGCCAGCAGTTTTGGGGCGGGAACATCCGGAGTGACCCAGTACTTC.

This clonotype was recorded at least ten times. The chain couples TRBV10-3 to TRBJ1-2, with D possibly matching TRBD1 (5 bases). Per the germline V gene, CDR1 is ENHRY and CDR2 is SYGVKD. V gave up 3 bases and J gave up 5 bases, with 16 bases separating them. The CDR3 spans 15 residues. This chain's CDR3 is CAISDLTGESYGYTF. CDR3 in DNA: TGTGCCATCAGTGATCTAACGGGGGAGTCTTATGGCTACACCTTC.